These T cell receptor beta chains were read from a single sample in a study of T cells in localized non-small cell lung cancer. The protocol was immunoSEQ multiplex PCR, while the TCRdb copy is restricted to in-frame clones and leaves out a portion. Counted here are around 50,000 clones, about nine tenths occurring once; the ten biggest clones make up roughly 18%. Sequenced here: peripheral blood, sampled before any cancer treatment. These receptor sequences come from a male donor at least 60 years old with stage III squamous cell lung carcinoma. CDR3s include the opening cysteine and the closing phenylalanine or tryptophan. A D gene is named only where the DNA matches it firmly. Clone size is stated in some rows and not others, as once, few, many or a class when expanded.

V	size	J	D	CDR3	DNA
TRBV5-8	once	TRBJ2-5	.	CASSLVARETQYF	TGTGCCAGCAGCTTAGTAGCGCGAGAGACCCAGTACTTC
TRBV5-3	.	TRBJ1-5	.	CARSGSGHQTYSNQPQHF	TGTGCCAGAAGCGGGTCGGGGCACCAGACATATAGCAATCAGCCCCAGCATTTT
TRBV7-3	once	TRBJ2-7	TRBD1	CASSLGQGTYEQYF	TGTGCCAGCAGCCTGGGACAGGGGACCTACGAGCAGTACTTC
TRBV7-9	.	TRBJ2-1	TRBD2	CASSLLGEGIYADEQFF	TGTGCCAGCAGCCTTCTAGGGGAGGGTATCTATGCCGATGAGCAGTTCTTC
TRBV5-1	.	TRBJ2-3	TRBD1	CASTSGTGSLDTQYF	TGCGCCAGCACCTCCGGGACAGGGTCCTTAGATACGCAGTATTTT
TRBV4-2	.	TRBJ1-5	.	CASSQVVGGANQPQHF	TGTGCCAGCAGCCAAGTGGTGGGGGGCGCGAATCAGCCCCAGCATTTT
TRBV5-1	.	TRBJ2-3	TRBD2	CASSPLLAGPTGNF	TGCGCCAGCAGCCCCCTTCTAGCGGGGCCTACTGGGAATTTT
TRBV9	.	TRBJ2-2	.	CASSVIGGELFF	TGTGCCAGCAGCGTGATTGGCGGGGAGCTGTTTTTT
TRBV11-2	.	TRBJ2-7	.	CASSLDGEQYF	TGTGCCAGCAGCTTAGACGGGGAGCAGTACTTC
TRBV4-2	.	TRBJ2-5	TRBD2	CASSPLSGAQETQYF	TGTGCCAGCAGCCCACTCAGCGGGGCCCAAGAGACCCAGTACTTC
TRBV9	.	TRBJ1-2	.	CASSVDSYDNYGYTF	TGTGCCAGCAGCGTAGACAGCTACGATAACTATGGCTACACCTTC
TRBV7-9	once	TRBJ2-5	.	CASSPPGHRGTQYF	TGTGCCAGCAGCCCCCCGGGGCATCGCGGGACCCAGTACTTC
TRBV2	few	TRBJ1-5	.	CASSPGLFQPQHF	TGTGCCAGCAGTCCGGGACTGTTTCAGCCCCAGCATTTT
TRBV5-1	.	TRBJ2-5	.	CASSTQETQYF	TGCGCCAGCAGCACCCAAGAGACCCAGTACTTC
TRBV5-1	.	TRBJ2-7	.	CASSRTVAAGLSPYEQYF	TGCGCCAGCAGCCGGACCGTCGCCGCGGGGTTAAGTCCCTACGAGCAGTACTTC
TRBV7-3	.	TRBJ2-5	.	CASSLGLRETQYF	TGTGCCAGCAGCTTGGGACTGCGGGAGACCCAGTACTTC
TRBV7-9	.	TRBJ1-2	.	CASSPLLYYTF	TGTGCCAGCAGCCCTCTTCTTTACTACACCTTC
TRBV4-2	.	TRBJ1-5	.	CASSQALRDGQPQHF	TGTGCCAGCAGCCAGGCATTAAGGGATGGTCAGCCCCAGCATTTT
TRBV11-3	.	TRBJ2-1	TRBD2	CASSYTGTSGSSYNEQFF	TGTGCCAGCAGCTATACCGGGACTAGCGGAAGCTCCTACAATGAGCAGTTCTTC
TRBV7-3	.	TRBJ2-3	.	CASSLTVRALSTDTQYF	TGTGCCAGCAGCTTAACGGTCCGCGCACTAAGCACAGATACGCAGTATTTT
TRBV28	.	TRBJ2-7	TRBD1	CASASGTALYEQYF	TGTGCCAGCGCATCCGGGACAGCCCTCTACGAGCAGTACTTC
TRBV5-4	.	TRBJ2-2	TRBD1	CASSTRTGEDTGELFF	TGTGCCAGCAGCACCCGGACAGGGGAAGACACCGGGGAGCTGTTTTTT
TRBV28	.	TRBJ2-5	TRBD1	CASSLRDRGLSLQETQYF	TGTGCCAGCAGTTTAAGGGACAGGGGGCTCTCCCTCCAAGAGACCCAGTACTTC
TRBV7-2	few	TRBJ1-5	.	CASSGGPSLNQPQHF	TGTGCCAGCAGTGGAGGGCCGTCCCTCAATCAGCCCCAGCATTTT
TRBV10-3	.	TRBJ2-3	TRBD2	CAISETTGTSGTTDTQYF	TGTGCCATCAGTGAGACCACCGGGACTAGCGGGACCACAGATACGCAGTATTTT
TRBV2	.	TRBJ2-5	TRBD1	CASSQGQGGETQYF	TGTGCCAGCAGTCAGGGACAGGGTGGGGAGACCCAGTACTTC
TRBV27	once	TRBJ2-2	.	CASSPRGTGELFF	TGTGCCAGCAGTCCGAGGGGCACCGGGGAGCTGTTTTTT
TRBV11-2	once	TRBJ2-4	TRBD1	CASSYGTGGFGINIQYF	TGTGCCAGCAGCTACGGGACAGGGGGCTTTGGGATAAACATTCAGTACTTC
TRBV7-6	.	TRBJ2-3	.	CASSSRSGGDTQYF	TGTGCCAGCAGCTCAAGAAGTGGAGGAGATACGCAGTATTTT
TRBV18	.	TRBJ2-5	.	CASSPPGGMSGETQYF	TGTGCCAGCTCACCACCCGGAGGGATGAGCGGAGAGACCCAGTACTTC
TRBV19	.	TRBJ1-3	.	CASSTARTPGNTIYF	TGTGCCAGTAGTACCGCCAGGACACCTGGAAACACCATATATTTT
TRBV5-5	.	TRBJ2-1	.	CASRGGWGVGNEQFF	TGTGCCAGCAGGGGAGGTTGGGGAGTCGGGAATGAGCAGTTCTTC
TRBV5-1	.	TRBJ2-1	.	CASSLAQDSYNEQFF	TGCGCCAGCAGCTTGGCGCAGGATTCCTACAATGAGCAGTTCTTC
TRBV6-5	.	TRBJ2-2	.	CASSYYRLSLAGELFF	TGTGCCAGCAGTTACTATCGACTCTCCCTGGCCGGGGAGCTGTTTTTT
TRBV5-4	.	TRBJ1-1	.	CASSSRHYPTEAFF	TGTGCCAGCAGCTCCCGACATTATCCCACTGAAGCTTTCTTT
TRBV9	.	TRBJ2-5	TRBD2	CASSAGTSGGTAGETQYF	TGTGCCAGCAGCGCCGGGACTAGCGGGGGGACTGCGGGGGAGACCCAGTACTTC
TRBV18	.	TRBJ2-7	.	CASSPDSGEGEQYF	TGTGCCAGCTCCCCGGACAGCGGGGAAGGGGAGCAGTACTTC
TRBV7-9	once	TRBJ1-2	TRBD1	CASSYGTGGNNYGYTF	TGTGCCAGCAGCTATGGGACAGGGGGTAATAACTATGGCTACACCTTC
TRBV4-2	.	TRBJ2-1	TRBD2	CASSQDRDGGAIYNEQFF	TGTGCCAGCAGCCAAGATCGTGACGGGGGGGCAATTTACAATGAGCAGTTCTTC